A single sample is the source of the 27 T cell receptor beta chains below, sequenced in a study of OX40 agonist ivuxolimab in advanced cancers. Sequencing used immunoSEQ multiplex PCR; TCRdb keeps in-frame clones, though not all of them. The sample records approximately 80,000 clones, about 90% being singletons. The sequencing here drew on CD4+ or CD8+ T cells sorted from blood, taken in a trial of the OX40 agonist ivuxolimab. The receptors originated from an adult with an advanced solid tumor such as melanoma, head and neck, liver or kidney cancer.

The chain is built from TRBV29-1 and TRBJ1-2, with D perhaps TRBD1 (5 bases). The CDR3 extends over 16 amino acids. Trimming took off 4 bases at V and 2 bases at J, with 20 bases between the two ends. Per germline, CDR1 SQVTM and CDR2 ANQGSEA. This CDR3 reads CSVVFVTAHKNYGYTF. The CDR3 coding sequence is TGCAGCGTTGTCTTTGTGACAGCACATAAGAACTATGGCTACACCTTC. Together with reference TRBV29-1 and TRBJ1-2, the CDR3 gives the full variable domain: SAVISQKPSRDICQRGTSLTIQCQVDSQVTMMFWYRQQPGQSLTLIATANQGSEATYESGFVIDKFPISRPNLTFSTLTVSNMSPEDSSIYLCSVVFVTAHKNYGYTFGSGTRLTVV.

DNA for the CDR3: TGTGCCAGCAGCGTCGGGACAGAGCTTTATGGCTACACCTTC. Amino acid sequence: CASSVGTELYGYTF. The chain combines TRBV7-2 with TRBJ1-2, with TRBD1 matching over 7 bases. Germline trimming cut 5 bases from V and 5 bases from J; bases unmatched to any gene: 8. The CDR3 covers 14 residues. Germline-derived CDR1 and CDR2 are SGHTA and FQGNSA.

The chain recombines TRBV11-2 with TRBJ1-2, with unresolved D. This CDR3 is 16 amino acids long. Germline V gives CDR1 SGHAT, CDR2 FQNNGV. The ends were cut back, 1 base at V and 2 bases at J, with 14 bases in the middle. CDR3 coding DNA: TGTGCCAGCAGCTTAGTAGGCTCATCGCAGAACTATGGCTACACCTTC. Protein: CASSLVGSSQNYGYTF. The full variable domain, its missing parts supplied by reference TRBV11-2 and TRBJ1-2, is EAGVAQSPRYKIIEKRQSVAFWCNPISGHATLYWYQQILGQGPKLLIQFQNNGVVDDSQLPKDRFSAERLKGVDSTLKIQPAKLEDSAVYLCASSLVGSSQNYGYTFGSGTRLTVV.

This clone came up once. The chain joins TRBV6-5 to TRBJ2-1; D perhaps matches TRBD1 (6 bases). Trimming took 4 bases from V and 4 from J, leaving 14 bases between them. The germline gives CDR1 MNHEY, CDR2 SVGAGI. The CDR3 is 15 amino acids. CDR3 nucleotides: TGTGCCAGCAGTTTACAGGGCCTCGTTTACAATGAGCAGTTCTTC. This gives the protein CASSLQGLVYNEQFF.

The chain employs TRBV28 and TRBJ1-6; no definite D call. The CDR3 is 17 amino acids. The germline V gene has CDR1 MDHEN and CDR2 SYDVKM. V was trimmed by 10 bases and J by 0 bases, leaving 19 bases between them. Here the CDR3 DNA reads TGTGCCACCCGTGACCGACATTCGAGCTCCTATAATTCACCCCTCCACTTT. Residues: CATRDRHSSSYNSPLHF.

The rearrangement uses TRBV14 and TRBJ2-5, with unresolved D. The germline V and J ends were trimmed by 0 bases and 7 bases, with 6 bases remaining between them. There are 12 residues in the CDR3. Germline V lookup: CDR1 SGHDN, CDR2 FVKESK. CDR3: CASSQDVLTQYF. The CDR3 DNA is TGTGCCAGCAGCCAAGATGTTTTGACCCAGTACTTC.

This chain joins TRBV6-1 and TRBJ2-3, with 12 nucleotides matching TRBD2. CDR3 length: 17 amino acids. V lost 2 bases and J lost 5; bases outside the gene matches: 8. Germline CDR1 MNHNS, CDR2 SASEGT. The CDR3 loop reads CASSELAGGPGGDTQYF. Here the CDR3 DNA reads TGTGCCAGCAGTGAACTAGCGGGAGGGCCGGGAGGAGATACGCAGTATTTT.

This clone was seen only once. The chain recombines TRBV4-2 with TRBJ2-1, with D unresolved. V lost 0 bases, J lost 4 bases, and 10 bases lay in between. This CDR3 is built from 15 residues. The V gene's germline CDR1 is LGHNA and CDR2 YNFKEQ. As DNA, the CDR3 is TGTGCCAGCAGCCAAGATCACGGGCGGTACAATGAGCAGTTCTTC. Its protein is CASSQDHGRYNEQFF.

The V call is TRBV2, the J call TRBJ2-3; tentatively, D is TRBD2 (5 bases). The CDR3 sequence is 10 residues long. Germline V gene lookup returns CDR1 SNHLY and CDR2 FYNNEI. V was clipped by 6 bases and J by 9 bases, with 7 bases between them. In DNA, the CDR3 is TGTGCCAGCAGGGAGGTAACGCAGTATTTT. It yields the protein CASREVTQYF.

V gene TRBV9 combines with J gene TRBJ2-1; D might be TRBD1 (6 bases). CDR1 is SGDLS, CDR2 YYNGEE, per germline. CDR3 length: 13 residues. Trimming took off 0 bases at V and 5 bases at J, with 6 bases between the two ends. The CDR3 protein is CASSVAGDNEQFF. DNA of the CDR3: TGTGCCAGCAGCGTAGCAGGGGACAATGAGCAGTTCTTC.

The chain joins TRBV19 to TRBJ1-5; no reliable D call. Between the trimmed V and J ends, which lost 0 bases and 8 bases, there was a span of 17 bases. CDR3 length: 16 amino acids. Germline V gene sequence: CDR1 LNHDA, CDR2 SQIVND (reference sequence). CDR3 in amino acids: CASSIDPTALLEPQHF. The CDR3 nucleotides are TGTGCCAGTAGTATAGATCCGACGGCTCTTTTGGAGCCCCAGCATTTT.

The chain joins TRBV6-6 to TRBJ2-3; no reliable D call. The CDR3 has 12 residues. V was clipped by 2 bases and J by 6 bases, with 6 bases between them. Germline V gene data show CDR1 as MNHNY and CDR2 as SVGAGI (reference sequence). CDR3 DNA sequence: TGTGCCAGCAGTTACGGCCCCGATACGCAGTATTTT. It specifies CASSYGPDTQYF.

The gene calls are TRBV6-5 and TRBJ1-3; D gene uncertain. The CDR3 loop spans 15 amino acids. The ends were cut back, 2 bases at V and 0 bases at J, with 8 bases in the middle. Germline CDR1 MNHEY, CDR2 SVGAGI. The CDR3 DNA reads TGTGCCAGCAGTTACGGAGGCCACTCTGGAAACACCATATATTTT. This gives the protein CASSYGGHSGNTIYF.

V usage is TRBV11-2 and J usage is TRBJ1-2; D unclear. Trimming left V 5 bases short and J 6 bases short, with 19 bases between. Per germline, CDR1 SGHAT and CDR2 FQNNGV. The CDR3 runs 15 residues. The CDR3 nucleotides are TGTGCCAGCAGCCTTTTGGTGGCGACTAAAAATGGCTACACCTTC. It encodes CASSLLVATKNGYTF.

J is TRBJ1-5 and V is TRBV28; TRBD1 agrees at 8 bases. Trimming at V came to 6 bases and at J to 5 bases, leaving 6 bases not matched to a gene. In germline, CDR1 is MDHEN, CDR2 SYDVKM. The CDR3 is 14 amino acids. Written as DNA, the CDR3 is TGTGCCAGCAGCCTGAGACAGGGGCATCAGCCCCAGCATTTT. The encoded protein is CASSLRQGHQPQHF.

This clone was seen a handful of times. CDR3 bases: TGTGCCTGGAGTGTACGAGTTGGGGGGCTGTCTAAGCCCCAGCATTTT. Amino acid sequence: CAWSVRVGGLSKPQHF. The chain carries TRBV30 and TRBJ1-5; weak D call: TRBD1 (6 bases). There are 16 residues in the CDR3. V gave up 0 bases and J gave up 8 bases, with 20 bases separating them. Germline V lookup: CDR1 GTSNPN, CDR2 SVGIG (reference sequence).

The V gene is TRBV4-3, the J gene TRBJ2-1; 9 bases are shared with TRBD2. CDR1 is LGHNA, CDR2 YSLEER, per germline. Germline trimming cut 0 bases from V and 6 bases from J; bases unmatched to any gene: 6. There are 16 residues in the CDR3. The CDR3 loop is CASSQDQGSGSNEQFF. In DNA, the CDR3 is TGCGCCAGCAGCCAAGATCAAGGTAGCGGGAGCAATGAGCAGTTCTTC.

This clone has only one observation. This chain uses TRBV6-5 with TRBJ1-1, with D maybe TRBD1 (5 bases). Germline V gene data show CDR1 as MNHEY and CDR2 as SVGAGI. Trimming left V 2 bases short and J 3 bases short, with 16 bases between. The CDR3 has 16 amino acids. The CDR3 DNA follows: TGTGCCAGCAGTTACGGGGTTTTCGGGGCTGACACTGAAGCTTTCTTT. Protein sequence: CASSYGVFGADTEAFF.

This sequence joins TRBV11-2 and TRBJ1-3; no definite D call. Between the trimmed V and J ends, which lost 1 base and 0 bases, there was a span of 7 bases. CDR1 SGHAT and CDR2 FQNNGV come from the germline V gene. CDR3 size: 15 residues. The DNA of the CDR3 is TGTGCCAGCAGCTTAGCGGGGTCCTCTGGAAACACCATATATTTT. This gives the protein CASSLAGSSGNTIYF.

The chain combines TRBV4-2 with TRBJ1-2, with a weak D call TRBD1 (5 bases). CDR3 length equals 16 residues. Germline V gives CDR1 LGHNA, CDR2 YNFKEQ. V gave up 1 base and J gave up 3 bases, with 15 bases separating them. This CDR3 is CASSQGAKGYDYGYTF. Here the CDR3 DNA reads TGTGCCAGCAGCCAAGGGGCTAAGGGGTATGACTATGGCTACACCTTC.

The chain links TRBV5-1 to TRBJ2-2, with 7 bases matching TRBD2. V was pared by 1 base and J by 3 bases, with 3 bases of the junction left unmatched. There are 15 residues in the CDR3. The V gene's germline CDR1 is SGHRS and CDR2 YFSETQ. CDR3 nucleotide sequence: TGCGCCAGCAGCTTGTCTAGCGGTCACACCGGGGAGCTGTTTTTT. It codes for CASSLSSGHTGELFF.

This chain connects TRBV9 to TRBJ1-2; 8 bases fit TRBD1. The V gene's germline CDR1 is SGDLS and CDR2 YYNGEE. The trim removed 4 bases at V and 4 bases at J, leaving 9 bases unmatched. The CDR3 length is 15 residues. The CDR3 bases are TGTGCCAGCAGCTCCCAGGACAGGGTTGTCTATGGCTACACCTTC. It yields the protein CASSSQDRVVYGYTF.

This clone was detected a few times. V gene TRBV6-6 combines with J gene TRBJ1-2; D is unresolved. The CDR3 contains 11 residues. The V gene lost 8 bases and the J gene lost 7 bases, with 11 bases spanning the gap. CDR1 is MNHNY, CDR2 SVGAGI, per germline (reference sequence). The CDR3 spells CASSAVIGYTF. In nucleotides, the CDR3 is TGTGCCAGCTCGGCGGTGATTGGCTACACCTTC.

The rearrangement joins TRBV11-3 to TRBJ2-1; 12 bases are a match to TRBD2. The germline V gene has CDR1 SGHNT and CDR2 YENEEA. CDR3 length: 16 amino acids. Germline trimming cut 3 bases from V and 0 bases from J; bases unmatched to any gene: 0. The CDR3 DNA is TGTGCCAGCAGCTTGACTAGCGGGAGCTCCTACAATGAGCAGTTCTTC. Its protein product is CASSLTSGSSYNEQFF.

On this clone itself: Other DNA sequences from this sample encode an identical CDR3 as well. The chain employs TRBV9 and TRBJ2-1; D is ambiguous. From germline, CDR1 is SGDLS and CDR2 YYNGEE. This CDR3 comprises 13 residues. V was pared by 0 bases and J by 1 base, with 2 bases between. The CDR3 sequence is CASSVDSYNEQFF. In DNA, the CDR3 is TGTGCCAGCAGCGTAGATTCCTACAATGAGCAGTTCTTC.

V usage is TRBV29-1 and J usage is TRBJ2-3, with a weak D call TRBD2 (7 bases). CDR3 length: 17 residues. Germline CDR1 is SQVTM and CDR2 is ANQGSEA. Trimming shortened V by 5 bases and J by 1 base, and 22 bases separated the two germline ends. CDR3 in amino acids: CSVSGTSSHSRTDTQYF. In nucleotides, the CDR3 is TGCAGCGTTAGCGGGACATCATCTCACTCCCGCACAGATACGCAGTATTTT.

CDR3 loop: CASSLYAGPNQPQHF. The CDR3, as DNA: TGTGCCAGCAGCTTATATGCAGGTCCGAATCAGCCCCAGCATTTT. The chain carries TRBV11-1 and TRBJ1-5; D uncertain. The germline gives CDR1 SGHAT, CDR2 FQDESV (reference sequence). CDR3 length: 15 amino acids. Trimming shortened V by 2 bases and J by 4 bases, and 12 bases separated the two germline ends.